One and the same sample provided the 24 T cell receptor beta chains below, sequenced in a study of shared clonotypes between healthy human individuals. It was CD45RO-negative cells, positively selected for CCR7, that made up naive CD8 cells, with terminally differentiated effector memory CD45RA+ cells excluded. Some clones are missing from TCRdb's copy, which holds only in-frame ones; the method was immunoSEQ multiplex PCR. The sample contains roughly 2 million clones, 85% to 95% of which appear only once. Sequenced input: naive CD8+ T cells sorted from blood. The source of these receptors is a man between 18 and 35 years old in good health.

This sequence joins TRBV6-5 and TRBJ2-3, with D unresolved. The germline V gene has CDR1 MNHEY and CDR2 SVGAGI. V was trimmed by 4 bases and J by 4 bases, leaving 12 bases between them. The CDR3 runs to 14 residues. As DNA, the CDR3 is TGTGCCAGCAGTTTTAGGTCCGCCGCAGATACGCAGTATTTT. It yields the protein CASSFRSAADTQYF.

The rearrangement uses TRBV27 and TRBJ2-1; 7 bases agree with TRBD1. V was pared by 6 bases and J by 7 bases, with 6 bases of the junction left unmatched. Germline V gene sequence: CDR1 MNHEY, CDR2 SMNVEV (reference sequence). This CDR3 spans 13 amino acids. The CDR3 protein is CASSATGLNEQFF. The CDR3 DNA is TGTGCCAGCAGCGCGACAGGGCTGAATGAGCAGTTCTTC.

The chain links TRBV7-9 to TRBJ2-7; 8 nucleotides align to TRBD1. Germline CDR1 reads SEHNR; CDR2 reads FQNEAQ (reference sequence). The CDR3 is made up of 14 amino acids. With V trimmed by 5 bases and J by 5 bases, 8 bases remained unmatched. Written as DNA, the CDR3 is TGTGCCAGCAGCCACGACAGGGGATTCCACGAGCAGTACTTC. This codes for CASSHDRGFHEQYF.

This chain connects TRBV5-5 to TRBJ1-1, with unresolved D. Trimming left V 0 bases short and J 1 base short, with 7 bases between. Germline-derived CDR1 and CDR2 are SGHKS and YYEKEE (reference sequence). The CDR3 consists of 14 residues. CDR3 region: CASSLAAENTEAFF. CDR3 DNA sequence: TGTGCCAGCAGCTTGGCGGCCGAGAACACTGAAGCTTTCTTT.

The chain combines TRBV7-9 with TRBJ1-2; TRBD1 matches 12 bases. Germline V lookup: CDR1 SEHNR, CDR2 FQNEAQ (reference sequence). The CDR3 runs to 15 residues. Germline trimming cut 5 bases from V and 8 bases from J; bases unmatched to any gene: 9. The CDR3 DNA follows: TGTGCCAGCAGCCCCCCGGGACAGGGGGCGGGAGGCTACACCTTC. As protein: CASSPPGQGAGGYTF. The entire variable domain, with the rest obtained from reference TRBV7-9 and TRBJ1-2, is as follows: DTGVSQNPRHKITKRGQNVTFRCDPISEHNRLYWYRQTLGQGPEFLTYFQNEAQLEKSRLLSDRFSAERPKGSFSTLEIQRTEQGDSAMYLCASSPPGQGAGGYTFGSGTRLTVV.

This chain links TRBV5-6 with TRBJ2-1; 10 bases agree with TRBD2. Germline assignment: CDR1 SGHDT and CDR2 YYEEEE. The J segment lost 4 bases and the V segment lost 4 bases, leaving 8 bases of the junction unmatched. CDR3 length: 16 residues. The CDR3, as DNA: TGTGCCAGCAGCAACGAAGCGGGAGGGGGTTACAATGAGCAGTTCTTC. Protein product: CASSNEAGGGYNEQFF.

This rearrangement joins TRBV10-3 to TRBJ1-1; a possible D gene is TRBD1 (6 bases). This CDR3 comprises 14 residues. Germline CDR1 and CDR2: ENHRY and SYGVKD. Trimming shortened V by 2 bases and J by 3 bases, and 10 bases separated the two germline ends. This chain's CDR3 is CAISEGQPYTEAFF. The CDR3 nucleotides are TGTGCCATCAGTGAGGGACAGCCTTACACTGAAGCTTTCTTT.

A word on this clone: The same CDR3 arises from other DNA sequences in this sample as well. The V gene is TRBV13, the J gene TRBJ1-1, with D uncertain. Germline V CDR1 and CDR2: PRHDT, FYEKMQ (reference sequence). CDR3 length: 11 residues. V was clipped by 1 base and J by 5 bases, with 2 bases between them. The chain's CDR3 is CASSLDTEAFF. CDR3 coding DNA: TGTGCCAGCAGCTTAGATACTGAAGCTTTCTTT.

The CDR3 reads CATSIRGSYNEQFF. CDR3 nucleotide sequence: TGTGCCACCAGCATTCGGGGTTCCTACAATGAGCAGTTCTTC. The chain has TRBV15 and TRBJ2-1; the D gene is possibly TRBD2 (5 bases). Germline CDR1 is LNHNV and CDR2 is YYDKDF (reference sequence). There are 14 residues in the CDR3. The germline V and J ends were trimmed by 4 bases and 1 base, with 8 bases remaining between them. Supplemented by reference TRBV15 and TRBJ2-1, the full variable domain reads DAMVIQNPRYQVTQFGKPVTLSCSQTLNHNVMYWYQQKSSQAPKLLFHYYDKDFNNEADTPDNFQSRRPNTSFCFLDIRSPGLGDTAMYLCATSIRGSYNEQFFGPGTRLTVL.

Points on this clone: This CDR3 is also generated by other DNA sequences in the sample. J is TRBJ1-1 and V is TRBV7-9; D is ambiguous. With 6 bases removed from V and 0 bases from J, the gap between germline ends came to 8 bases. The germline CDR1 and CDR2 sequences are SEHNR and FQNEAQ (reference sequence). This CDR3 has 13 residues. CDR3 coding DNA: TGTGCCAGCAGACCCTCCATGAACACTGAAGCTTTCTTT. It codes for CASRPSMNTEAFF.

V usage is TRBV5-8 and J usage is TRBJ2-2, with D unclear. The V gene's germline CDR1 is SGHTS and CDR2 YDEGEE. The length of the CDR3 is 14 residues. The germline V and J ends were trimmed by 4 bases and 5 bases, with 12 bases remaining between them. CDR3 DNA sequence: TGTGCCAGCAGCGCTGGGTTCCGGACCGGGGAGCTGTTTTTT. Protein sequence: CASSAGFRTGELFF.

This rearrangement joins TRBV6-6 to TRBJ1-5; D gene unclear. The V end lost 0 bases, the J end lost 9 bases, and 15 bases lay between the germline ends. CDR3 length: 15 amino acids. Germline values: CDR1 MNHNY, CDR2 SVGAGI (reference sequence). The CDR3 loop reads CASSYSGKGFLPQHF. CDR3 bases: TGTGCCAGCAGTTACTCAGGGAAAGGGTTTTTGCCCCAGCATTTT.

This clone is a singleton in its sample. This sample includes further DNA sequences coding for the same CDR3. This chain joins TRBV9 and TRBJ2-7, with D possibly matching TRBD1 (5 bases). The V end was cut by 0 bases, the J end by 0 bases, with 7 bases between. CDR1 is SGDLS, CDR2 YYNGEE, per germline. The CDR3 has 14 amino acids. This CDR3 is CASSVEGDSYEQYF. CDR3 coding DNA: TGTGCCAGCAGCGTAGAAGGGGACTCCTACGAGCAGTACTTC.

CDR3 coding DNA: TGCGCCAGCAGCGTATGGGTCAGCCAAGAGACCCAGTACTTC. It specifies CASSVWVSQETQYF. The chain recombines TRBV5-1 with TRBJ2-5, with D uncertain. The CDR3 spans 14 residues. V lost 4 bases and J 1 base, leaving 11 bases between the germline ends. Germline V gene data show CDR1 as SGHRS and CDR2 as YFSETQ.

V usage is TRBV27 and J usage is TRBJ1-1; D is unresolved. Germline lookup yields CDR1 MNHEY and CDR2 SMNVEV (reference sequence). V lost 3 bases, J lost 5 bases, and 19 bases lay in between. The CDR3 covers 16 residues. The CDR3 here is CASSFGGPMARTEAFF. The CDR3 DNA is TGTGCCAGCAGTTTCGGAGGGCCCATGGCGCGGACTGAAGCTTTCTTT.

This clone came up once. The same CDR3 can be traced to other DNA sequences in this sample. V is TRBV5-6 and J is TRBJ2-5, with 8 bases fitting TRBD1. The V gene end was trimmed by 3 bases and the J gene end by 5 bases; junction bases not matched to a gene: 6. This CDR3 region has 14 residues. Germline V gives CDR1 SGHDT, CDR2 YYEEEE. The CDR3: CASSWGTGGETQYF. As DNA, the CDR3 is TGTGCCAGCAGCTGGGGGACAGGCGGGGAGACCCAGTACTTC.

This chain joins TRBV7-9 and TRBJ1-1; tentatively, D is TRBD1 (6 bases). V lost 2 bases to trimming and J lost 6 bases, with 10 bases between them. The CDR3 consists of 13 residues. The germline V gene encodes CDR1 SEHNR and CDR2 FQNEAQ (reference sequence). CDR3 DNA sequence: TGTGCCAGCAGCTTATATAAGGGGGCTGAAGCTTTCTTT. Protein sequence: CASSLYKGAEAFF.

On this clone itself: Other DNA sequences of this sample code for an identical CDR3. The V and J genes are TRBV28 and TRBJ2-7; TRBD2 agrees at 7 bases. This CDR3 region has 12 residues. With V trimmed by 2 bases and J by 6 bases, 1 base remained unmatched. Germline V gene lookup returns CDR1 MDHEN and CDR2 SYDVKM. CDR3 in amino acids: CASSLGEGEQYF. CDR3 sequence (DNA): TGTGCCAGCAGTTTAGGGGAGGGCGAGCAGTACTTC.

Concerning this clone itself: Distinct nucleotide sequences in the sample also encode this CDR3. This CDR3 is CASSVERATGELFF. Written as DNA, the CDR3 is TGTGCCAGCAGCGTAGAGCGAGCCACCGGGGAGCTGTTTTTT. This chain joins TRBV9 and TRBJ2-2; no reliable D call. The V gene lost 0 bases and the J gene lost 4 bases, with 7 bases spanning the gap. CDR1 is SGDLS, CDR2 YYNGEE, per germline. The CDR3 is 14 residues long.

J is TRBJ1-6 and V is TRBV7-2; D uncertain. Germline V CDR1 and CDR2: SGHTA, FQGNSA. This CDR3 has 17 amino acids. V dropped 2 bases and J dropped 0 bases, with 11 bases sitting between them. CDR3: CASSLKATSSYNSPLHF. DNA of the CDR3: TGTGCCAGCAGCTTAAAGGCCACCAGCTCCTATAATTCACCCCTCCACTTT.

The chain combines TRBV2 with TRBJ1-1; 12 nucleotides line up with TRBD1. V trimming: 6 bases; J trimming: 4 bases; junction bases outside the gene matches: 6. The length of the CDR3 is 15 residues. Germline V gene data show CDR1 as SNHLY and CDR2 as FYNNEI. The CDR3 bases are TGTGCCAGCAGAGGGGACAGGGGGCTGTTCACTGAAGCTTTCTTT. This translates into CASRGDRGLFTEAFF.

Comment on this clone: Other DNA variants within this sample encode the same CDR3. This chain joins TRBV9 and TRBJ1-1; maybe TRBD1 (5 bases). The CDR3 covers 13 residues. Germline V gene lookup returns CDR1 SGDLS and CDR2 YYNGEE. Deletions cut 3 bases from V and 4 bases from J, with 10 bases between. The CDR3 DNA is TGTGCCAGCAGCGAGGGCGGGGGCACTGAAGCTTTCTTT. Translated: CASSEGGGTEAFF.

A word on this clone: Other DNA sequences in this sample translate to the same CDR3. This rearrangement joins TRBV5-1 to TRBJ2-1; D uncertain. CDR1 SGHRS and CDR2 YFSETQ come from the germline V gene. The CDR3 has 15 amino acids. Deletions cut 1 base from V and 0 bases from J, with 8 bases between. The CDR3 DNA reads TGCGCCAGCAGCTTGACGGGCGACTCCTACAATGAGCAGTTCTTC. This gives the protein CASSLTGDSYNEQFF. Full variable domain (missing parts from reference TRBV5-1 and TRBJ2-1): KAGVTQTPRYLIKTRGQQVTLSCSPISGHRSVSWYQQTPGQGLQFLFEYFSETQRNKGNFPGRFSGRQFSNSRSEMNVSTLELGDSALYLCASSLTGDSYNEQFFGPGTRLTVL.

The J gene is TRBJ2-1, the V gene TRBV6-1; D is perhaps TRBD1 (5 bases). Germline loops: CDR1 MNHNS, CDR2 SASEGT. This CDR3 comprises 14 residues. V lost 7 bases, J lost 6 bases, and 16 bases lay in between. The CDR3, as DNA: TGTGCCAGCATCCCCGAAGGGGCCCCCAATGAGCAGTTCTTC. Protein: CASIPEGAPNEQFF.